This T cell receptor beta chain was found in a study of cytomegalovirus exposure and HLA in healthy donors. Study findings and constraints: At a 0.05 false discovery rate, a later analysis found around 15,000 TCR beta sequences to be associated with HLA alleles. Analysis was carried out at a later point, and it linked a missense DCLRE1C variant to TCR beta V- and J-gene trimming. Diagnosis of cytomegalovirus status made by the classifier reportedly showed high specificity and sensitivity.

After removal of 4 bases from V and 9 bases from J, the junction contained 7 bases not matched to a gene. The CDR3 contains 14 residues. Germline assignment: CDR1 GTSNPN and CDR2 SVGIG (reference sequence). Researchers ran the PCR with 60 Vbeta and 13 Jbeta primers. The repertoire was sequenced with immunoSEQ multiplex PCR; TCRdb's copy has only in-frame clones and lacks some. The table lists 150,000 to 200,000 clones, around 77% of them singletons. Concerning this clone itself: What it binds is unknown.

This sequence originates from a middle-aged woman in good health and CMV-seronegative. This chain connects TRBV30 to TRBJ1-6; 9 bases agree with TRBD1. Sequenced material: PBMCs. The chain's CDR3 is CAWNRDRARSPLHF. The DNA for the CDR3 is TGTGCCTGGAACAGGGACAGGGCACGTTCACCCCTCCACTTT.